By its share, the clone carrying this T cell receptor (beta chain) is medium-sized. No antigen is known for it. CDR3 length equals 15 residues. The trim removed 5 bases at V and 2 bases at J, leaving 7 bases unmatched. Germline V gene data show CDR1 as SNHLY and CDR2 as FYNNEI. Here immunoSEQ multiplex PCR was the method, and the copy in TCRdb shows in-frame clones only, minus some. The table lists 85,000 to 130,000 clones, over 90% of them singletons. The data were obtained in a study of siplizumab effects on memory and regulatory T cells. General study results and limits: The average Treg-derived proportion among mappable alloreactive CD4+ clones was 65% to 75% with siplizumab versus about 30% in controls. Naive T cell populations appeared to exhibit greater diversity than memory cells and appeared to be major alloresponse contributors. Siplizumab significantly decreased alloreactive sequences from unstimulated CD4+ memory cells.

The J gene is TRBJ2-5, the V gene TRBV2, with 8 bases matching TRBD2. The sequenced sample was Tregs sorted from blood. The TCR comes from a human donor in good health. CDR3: CASSNDSGGQETQYF. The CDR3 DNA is TGTGCCAGCAGTAACGACAGCGGGGGTCAAGAGACCCAGTACTTC.